This passage covers 23 T cell receptor beta chains from one sample sequenced in a study of T cells in localized non-small cell lung cancer. The table came from immunoSEQ multiplex PCR; TCRdb's copy has only in-frame clones and leaves some out. The table has 20,000 to 30,000 clones, approximately 84% seen once. The source was peripheral blood, collected before any cancer treatment. These receptors all stem from a male donor aged 60 or older with stage II squamous cell lung carcinoma.

This chain connects TRBV4-1 to TRBJ2-7; D not resolved. The CDR3 sequence is 13 residues long. Germline V gives CDR1 MGHRA, CDR2 YSYEKL. Trimming took 8 bases from V and 2 from J, leaving 13 bases between them. In DNA, the CDR3 is TGCGCCAGCTCAGGAGAAATACCCTACGAGCAGTACTTC. Protein product: CASSGEIPYEQYF.

This clone was detected only a few times. The chain has TRBV13 and TRBJ1-2; 10 nucleotides line up with TRBD1. The CDR3 has 16 amino acids. Unmatched junction bases numbered 10, after V lost 6 bases and J lost 3 bases. Germline V gene lookup returns CDR1 PRHDT and CDR2 FYEKMQ (reference sequence). The CDR3: CASRPGQGSVDYGYTF. In DNA, the CDR3 is TGTGCCAGCAGGCCGGGACAGGGGTCGGTTGACTATGGCTACACCTTC.

V is TRBV7-2 and J is TRBJ1-1; D uncertain. The V end lost 1 base, the J end lost 2 bases, and 11 bases lay between the germline ends. CDR1 is SGHTA and CDR2 is FQGNSA in the germline V gene. This CDR3 region has 15 residues. CDR3 loop: CASSLEPGLNTEAFF. The DNA of the CDR3 is TGTGCCAGCAGCTTAGAACCAGGTTTAAACACTGAAGCTTTCTTT.

The rearrangement links TRBV7-8 to TRBJ2-7; TRBD2 might be the D (5 bases). Germline V gene sequence: CDR1 SGHVS, CDR2 FQNEAQ. The germline V and J ends were trimmed by 5 bases and 2 bases, with 13 bases remaining between them. This CDR3 region has 14 residues. CDR3: CASSQTNGAYEQYF. The CDR3 DNA follows: TGTGCCAGCAGCCAGACCAACGGGGCCTACGAGCAGTACTTC.

The V gene is TRBV2, the J gene TRBJ1-2, with D possibly being TRBD1 (5 bases). V was clipped by 9 bases and J by 2 bases, with 13 bases between them. There are 13 residues in the CDR3. Germline lookup yields CDR1 SNHLY and CDR2 FYNNEI. CDR3 in DNA: TGTGCCAGGGGGGTTGGGGGAAACTATGGCTACACCTTC. This translates into CARGVGGNYGYTF. Variable domain in full (rest from reference TRBV2 and TRBJ1-2): EPEVTQTPSHQVTQMGQEVILRCVPISNHLYFYWYRQILGQKVEFLVSFYNNEISEKSEIFDDQFSVERPDGSNFTLKIRSTKLEDSAMYFCARGVGGNYGYTFGSGTRLTVV.

The chain joins TRBV5-1 to TRBJ2-1, with 13 nucleotides matching TRBD2. The CDR3 covers 15 residues. Trimming at V came to 2 bases and at J to 8 bases, leaving 4 bases not matched to a gene. Germline-derived CDR1 and CDR2 are SGHRS and YFSETQ. This chain's CDR3 is CASSLGLAGAYEQFF. The CDR3 DNA sequence: TGCGCCAGCAGCTTAGGACTAGCGGGAGCGTATGAGCAGTTCTTC.

This clone was found once. The chain recombines TRBV29-1 with TRBJ2-1; 14 bases agree with TRBD2. The CDR3 totals 15 residues. Germline CDR1 SQVTM, CDR2 ANQGSEA. With V trimmed by 6 bases and J by 4 bases, 5 bases remained unmatched. The CDR3 loop reads CSVLGLAGVYNEQFF. The CDR3 DNA sequence: TGCAGCGTCCTGGGACTAGCGGGGGTATACAATGAGCAGTTCTTC.

This chain joins TRBV7-9 and TRBJ2-5, with TRBD2 matching 9 bases. The J segment lost 1 base and the V segment lost 6 bases, leaving 9 bases of the junction unmatched. CDR3 length: 16 residues. CDR1 SEHNR and CDR2 FQNEAQ come from the germline V gene (reference sequence). Written as DNA, the CDR3 is TGTGCCAGCAGTTACCCGGAACTAGCGGGCCAAGAGACCCAGTACTTC. It encodes CASSYPELAGQETQYF.

This clone was observed once. The V call is TRBV7-2, the J call TRBJ2-3, with 9 bases lining up with TRBD2. Germline V gives CDR1 SGHTA, CDR2 FQGNSA. V was pared by 4 bases and J by 1 base, with 6 bases of the junction left unmatched. This CDR3 is 16 amino acids long. The CDR3 region is CASSSKREARTDTQYF. The CDR3 nucleotides read TGTGCCAGCAGCTCGAAGCGGGAGGCACGCACAGATACGCAGTATTTT. The whole variable domain, filled in from reference TRBV7-2 and TRBJ2-3, reads GAGVSQSPSNKVTEKGKDVELRCDPISGHTALYWYRQSLGQGLEFLIYFQGNSAPDKSGLPSDRFSAERTGGSVSTLTIQRTQQEDSAVYLCASSSKREARTDTQYFGPGTRLTVL.

V and J are TRBV10-3 and TRBJ2-3; 9 bases fit TRBD1. The CDR3 sequence is 16 residues long. Germline lookup yields CDR1 ENHRY and CDR2 SYGVKD. Trimming cost V 6 bases and J 0 bases; bases outside gene matches: 7. The CDR3, as DNA: TGTGCCATCAGCGCTGGGACAGGGACTAGCACAGATACGCAGTATTTT. Protein sequence: CAISAGTGTSTDTQYF.

The chain carries TRBV9 and TRBJ1-2, with D tentatively TRBD1 (6 bases). The CDR3 is 15 residues long. Germline V gene lookup returns CDR1 SGDLS and CDR2 YYNGEE. Trimming shortened V by 3 bases and J by 5 bases, and 17 bases separated the two germline ends. The CDR3: CASSAGGQGYYGYTF. CDR3 DNA: TGTGCCAGCAGCGCCGGGGGGCAGGGCTATTATGGCTACACCTTC.

The V call is TRBV28, the J call TRBJ1-5; D might be TRBD1 (6 bases). V was trimmed by 3 bases and J by 1 base, leaving 10 bases between them. The CDR3 loop spans 15 amino acids. Germline loops: CDR1 MDHEN, CDR2 SYDVKM. The CDR3 nucleotides are TGTGCCAGCAGTTTGTTTCAGGGGAGCAATCAGCCCCAGCATTTT. Its translation is CASSLFQGSNQPQHF.

The chain links TRBV28 to TRBJ1-1; D possibly corresponds to TRBD1 (6 bases). Germline V gene lookup returns CDR1 MDHEN and CDR2 SYDVKM. The CDR3 consists of 15 residues. Trimming took off 5 bases at V and 1 base at J, with 14 bases between the two ends. The CDR3 DNA sequence: TGTGCCAGCAGTACCCACGAGGGGGGGAACACTGAAGCTTTCTTT. Translation: CASSTHEGGNTEAFF. Together with reference TRBV28 and TRBJ1-1, the CDR3 gives the full variable domain: DVKVTQSSRYLVKRTGEKVFLECVQDMDHENMFWYRQDPGLGLRLIYFSYDVKMKEKGDIPEGYSVSREKKERFSLILESASTNQTSMYLCASSTHEGGNTEAFFGQGTRLTVV.

V is TRBV7-2 and J is TRBJ2-3, with D possibly matching TRBD1 (7 bases). Germline lookup yields CDR1 SGHTA and CDR2 FQGNSA. Trimming pared 5 bases from V and 0 bases from J, leaving 12 bases between. This CDR3 has 15 amino acids. The CDR3 is CASSLQGTSTDTQYF. CDR3 sequence (DNA): TGTGCCAGCAGCCTACAGGGGACTAGCACAGATACGCAGTATTTT.

V gene TRBV7-3 combines with J gene TRBJ2-3; the D gene is possibly TRBD2 (5 bases). From germline, CDR1 is SGHTA and CDR2 FQGTGA. The CDR3 runs to 13 residues. Trimming took 0 bases from V and 6 from J, leaving 7 bases between them. DNA of the CDR3: TGTGCCAGCAGCTTAACAACGGGGGATACGCAGTATTTT. This gives the protein CASSLTTGDTQYF.

This chain joins TRBV30 and TRBJ2-1; TRBD2 matches at 13 bases. Looked up from germline, CDR1 is GTSNPN and CDR2 is SVGIG (reference sequence). V shed 5 bases, J shed 4 bases, and the junction held 5 bases outside the gene matches. The CDR3 extends over 15 amino acids. CDR3 sequence (DNA): TGTGCCTGGGTGAGGGGACTAGCGGGGTACAATGAGCAGTTCTTC. This sequence encodes CAWVRGLAGYNEQFF.

The chain joins TRBV7-7 to TRBJ2-3, with D possibly matching TRBD2 (7 bases). The CDR3 has 15 amino acids. Germline V CDR1 and CDR2: SSHAT, FNYEAQ (reference sequence). Trimming cost V 1 base and J 2 bases, with 10 bases left between them. The CDR3 sequence is CASSLDGGPTDTQYF. The CDR3 coding sequence is TGTGCCAGCAGCTTAGACGGGGGGCCCACAGATACGCAGTATTTT.

CDR3 DNA: TGTGCCACCAGCAAAGTAGCTGGAGGACCGCAGTATTTT. This gives the protein CATSKVAGGPQYF. The V gene is TRBV15, the J gene TRBJ2-3; D is possibly TRBD2 (5 bases). Germline values: CDR1 LNHNV, CDR2 YYDKDF (reference sequence). The CDR3 consists of 13 residues. V shed 4 bases and J shed 10 bases, with 15 bases lying between them.

This chain connects TRBV7-2 to TRBJ1-1; TRBD1 agrees at 7 bases. Germline assignment: CDR1 SGHTA and CDR2 FQGNSA. V dropped 5 bases and J dropped 4; count of bases not matched to a gene: 7. This CDR3 has 14 amino acids. The CDR3 here is CASSPDRVSTEAFF. CDR3 DNA: TGTGCCAGCAGCCCCGACAGGGTTTCCACTGAAGCTTTCTTT.

This chain links TRBV4-1 with TRBJ1-2; D is undetermined. Germline-derived CDR1 and CDR2 are MGHRA and YSYEKL. The CDR3 loop spans 17 amino acids. V was shortened by 0 bases and J by 2 bases, with 16 bases between the two germline ends. As DNA, the CDR3 is TGCGCCAGCAGCCAAGATGAAGGGCTCGGCCTAAACTATGGCTACACCTTC. This sequence encodes CASSQDEGLGLNYGYTF.

V is TRBV6-5 and J is TRBJ2-7; 11 bases are a match to TRBD1. The germline CDR1 and CDR2 sequences are MNHEY and SVGAGI. V lost 8 bases, J lost 7 bases, and 7 bases stayed unmatched. The length of the CDR3 is 13 residues. The CDR3 loop reads CASLGTGGGEQYF. CDR3 bases: TGTGCCAGCCTAGGGACAGGGGGAGGAGAGCAGTACTTC.

The chain recombines TRBV21-1 with TRBJ1-1; the table's D call of TRBD1 was not tested on the DNA. TRBV21-1 is described as a pseudogene. The CDR3 loop spans 13 amino acids. For the CDR3, the DNA is TGTGCCAGCAGGAAGTCAGGGGGGAGGTGGGCTTTCTTT. This sequence encodes CASRKSGGRWAFF.

This chain connects TRBV6-1 to TRBJ1-5; D not resolved. Germline values: CDR1 MNHNS, CDR2 SASEGT. The CDR3 is 16 residues long. Trimming stripped 2 bases from V and 5 bases from J, with 16 bases between. Here the CDR3 reads CASSESGSRRDQPQHF. The CDR3 DNA follows: TGTGCCAGCAGTGAAAGCGGCTCACGCCGGGATCAGCCCCAGCATTTT.